The rows below give T cell receptor beta chains drawn from one sample of a study of CD8 T cells in ankylosing spondylitis. MiXCR, applied by TCRdb to the 5' RACE reads, yields one record per CDR3 protein. The repertoire holds some 92,000 distinct CDR3 sequences, with 27% as singletons. The sample consisted of blood, either unsorted or a sorted T cell fraction (not recorded which). All receptors come from a male donor with ankylosing spondylitis or in good health (not recorded which). CDR3s include the opening cysteine and the closing phenylalanine or tryptophan. A D gene is named only where the DNA matches it firmly. Clone size appears in some rows only: once, few, many, or a class for an expanded clone.

j_gene | d_gene | v_gene | abundance | CDR3aa | CDR3nt
TRBJ2-1 | - | TRBV20-1 | - | CSASPRISSYNEQFF | TGCAGTGCGAGTCCCCGGATAAGCTCCTACAATGAGCAGTTCTTC
TRBJ1-1 | - | TRBV14 | - | CASGPLNRDTEAFF | TGTGCCAGCGGGCCCCTAAACAGGGACACTGAAGCTTTCTTT
TRBJ1-6 | - | TRBV6-5 | many | CASSYELQGSPLHF | TGTGCCAGCAGTTACGAGCTTCAGGGTTCACCCCTCCACTTT
TRBJ1-2 | - | TRBV5-1 | - | CASSLSRSDRSYTF | TGCGCCAGCAGCTTGTCTAGGTCAGACCGAAGCTACACCTTC
TRBJ2-1 | TRBD2 | TRBV6-5 | - | CASSYGRLAGTYNEQFF | TGTGCCAGCAGTTACGGCCGGCTAGCGGGAACCTACAATGAGCAGTTCTTC
TRBJ1-2 | - | TRBV2 | - | CASRPQVPYGYTF | TGTGCCAGCAGACCACAGGTCCCTTATGGCTACACCTTC
TRBJ2-1 | TRBD2 | TRBV7-9 | - | CASSAGGPGEQFF | TGTGCCAGCAGTGCGGGGGGGCCTGGTGAGCAGTTCTTC
TRBJ2-3 | TRBD2 | TRBV29-1 | - | CSVVLAGGRRTDTQYF | TGCAGCGTTGTTCTAGCGGGGGGCCGACGCACAGATACGCAGTATTTT
TRBJ1-1 | - | TRBV5-1 | few | CASSPKTELKDEAFF | TGCGCCAGCAGCCCGAAGACAGAACTTAAGGATGAAGCTTTCTTT
TRBJ2-2 | TRBD2 | TRBV12-3/TRBV12-4 | - | CASNSGSQSTGELFF | TGTGCCAGCAATAGCGGGAGTCAAAGTACCGGGGAGCTGTTTTTT
TRBJ2-2 | - | TRBV12-3/TRBV12-4 | few | CASRGPSNTGELFF | TGTGCCAGCAGAGGACCGTCGAACACCGGGGAGCTGTTTTTT
TRBJ2-3 | TRBD2 | TRBV5-1 | - | CASERGGSLDTQYF | TGCGCCAGCGAGCGGGGGGGCTCCTTGGATACGCAGTATTTT
TRBJ2-3 | - | TRBV5-8 | few | CASTIRRGVPDTQYF | TGTGCCAGCACCATCAGGAGAGGGGTTCCAGATACGCAGTATTTT
TRBJ1-2 | TRBD1 | TRBV6-1 | - | CASRRPGQGVVGYTF | TGTGCCAGCCGAAGACCGGGACAGGGGGTTGTTGGCTACACCTTC
TRBJ1-1 | - | TRBV5-1 | - | CASSLATVNTEAFF | TGCGCCAGCAGCTTGGCTACAGTGAACACTGAAGCTTTCTTT
TRBJ1-2 | TRBD1 | TRBV7-2 | - | CASSSRQGAHGYTF | TGTGCCAGCAGCTCGAGACAGGGGGCGCATGGCTACACCTTC
TRBJ2-7 | - | TRBV20-1 | - | CSARIVGRASYEQYF | TGCAGTGCTAGAATCGTTGGGCGGGCCTCCTACGAGCAGTACTTC
TRBJ1-5 | TRBD1 | TRBV12-3/TRBV12-4 | few | CASTGTGIQPQHF | TGTGCCAGCACTGGGACAGGGATCCAGCCCCAGCATTTT
TRBJ2-3 | - | TRBV6-4 | - | CASSVSGLRDSTDTQYF | TGTGCCAGCAGTGTTAGTGGCCTTCGCGATAGCACAGATACGCAGTATTTT
TRBJ2-3 | - | TRBV12-3/TRBV12-4 | few | CASSPRLVATTDTQYF | TGTGCCAGCAGCCCTCGACTAGTTGCGACGACAGATACGCAGTATTTT
TRBJ2-3 | TRBD2 | TRBV5-1 | many | CASSSRLAGGPGSDTQYF | TGCGCCAGCAGCTCTAGATTAGCGGGAGGGCCAGGATCAGATACGCAGTATTTT
TRBJ2-2 | - | TRBV5-1 | - | CASRPGTSTGELFF | TGCGCCAGCAGACCCGGGACATCCACCGGGGAGCTGTTTTTT
TRBJ1-2 | TRBD1 | TRBV3-1 | - | CASSPTSTGAGYTF | TGTGCCAGCAGCCCCACGTCGACAGGGGCCGGCTACACCTTC
TRBJ2-7 | TRBD2 | TRBV9 | - | CASSVNLAAEQYF | TGTGCCAGCAGCGTCAATCTAGCGGCCGAGCAGTACTTC
TRBJ1-1 | - | TRBV10-3 | many | CAIRSSRVTPEAFF | TGTGCCATCAGATCAAGCAGGGTTACGCCTGAAGCTTTCTTT
TRBJ2-1 | - | TRBV20-1 | - | CSPQPISSGEQFF | TGCAGTCCGCAACCCATTTCTTCGGGTGAGCAGTTCTTC
TRBJ2-1 | TRBD1 | TRBV14 | - | CASRKLGTAKPSSYNEQFF | TGTGCCAGCAGGAAGCTCGGGACAGCTAAACCGAGCTCCTACAATGAGCAGTTCTTC
TRBJ2-3 | - | TRBV18 | - | CASSPWREPSTDTQYF | TGTGCCAGCTCACCATGGAGGGAACCTAGCACAGATACGCAGTATTTT
TRBJ2-3 | - | TRBV7-2 | - | CASSVRGSGQGDTQYF | TGTGCCAGCAGCGTACGGGGGTCGGGGCAGGGAGATACGCAGTATTTT
TRBJ1-4 | - | TRBV25-1 | - | CASQDSPNEKLFF | TGTGCCAGCCAGGACAGCCCCAATGAAAAACTGTTTTTT
TRBJ2-1 | TRBD1 | TRBV6-1 | - | CASSKDRGTYNEQFF | TGTGCCAGCAGCAAGGACAGGGGAACCTACAATGAGCAGTTCTTC
TRBJ2-6 | - | TRBV20-1 | few | CSASQRGARSGANVLTF | TGCAGTGCTAGCCAACGGGGGGCGCGCTCTGGGGCCAACGTCCTGACTTTC
TRBJ2-5 | TRBD1 | TRBV5-1 | - | CASSSSSRDRGQGTQYF | TGCGCCAGCAGCTCCTCCTCACGGGACAGGGGGCAAGGGACCCAGTACTTC
TRBJ2-1 | - | TRBV20-1 | - | CRALRGVSGYNEQFF | TGCAGAGCCCTCAGGGGGGTTTCAGGGTACAATGAGCAGTTCTTC
TRBJ1-5 | - | TRBV7-2 | few | CASSLTFGNQPQHF | TGTGCCAGCAGCTTAACGTTCGGAAATCAGCCCCAGCATTTT
TRBJ1-6 | - | TRBV6-1 | many | CASSLGQPDNSPLHF | TGTGCCAGCAGCCTTGGACAGCCAGATAATTCACCCCTCCACTTT
TRBJ2-1 | TRBD2 | TRBV6-1 | - | CASSQGLAGVEQFF | TGTGCCAGCAGCCAGGGACTAGCGGGAGTTGAGCAGTTCTTC
TRBJ2-3 | TRBD2 | TRBV20-1 | - | CSANVGLATDTQYF | TGCAGTGCTAACGTGGGACTAGCAACAGATACGCAGTATTTT
TRBJ2-7 | TRBD1 | TRBV5-1 | - | CASSARNDRGLYEQYF | TGCGCCAGCAGCGCCCGAAATGACAGGGGGCTGTACGAGCAGTACTTC
TRBJ1-2 | - | TRBV20-1 | - | CSYKQGAGTYGYTF | TGCAGTTATAAACAGGGTGCAGGGACCTATGGCTACACCTTC
TRBJ2-1 | TRBD2 | TRBV20-1 | few | CSANWEGSQGEQFF | TGCAGTGCCAACTGGGAGGGGAGTCAGGGTGAGCAGTTCTTC
TRBJ2-5 | - | TRBV5-5 | - | CASSLLSQETQYF | TGTGCCAGCAGCTTGCTTAGCCAAGAGACCCAGTACTTC
TRBJ1-6 | TRBD1 | TRBV3-1 | few | CASSQGLGQGRSSPLHF | TGTGCCAGCAGCCAAGGTTTAGGACAGGGAAGGAGTTCACCCCTCCACTTT